One and the same sample provided the 14 T cell receptor beta chains below, sequenced in a study of memory B cells and T cells in multiple sclerosis. Their specific antigens are unknown. Profiled with immunoSEQ multiplex PCR; TCRdb holds only in-frame clones, not every one. The sample holds about 45,000 clones, about 80% seen once. After stimulus-free culture, autoproliferating CFSE-dim and non-proliferating CFSE-high T cells were sequenced separately. Cultures began with about 50 million CFSE-labeled PBMCs, unstimulated for 6 to 7 days, with replicate wells pooled. The sample was PBMCs from blood kept in culture. Receptors originate from a human donor with multiple sclerosis.

This chain joins TRBV6-1 and TRBJ2-1, with 11 nucleotides matching TRBD2. J lost 9 bases, V lost 7 bases, and 8 bases had no gene match. Germline V gives CDR1 MNHNS, CDR2 SASEGT. The CDR3 consists of 14 residues. CDR3 DNA: TGTGCCAGCATTAGCGGGGGGGCCGGAAGTGAGCAGTTCTTC. As protein: CASISGGAGSEQFF.

V usage is TRBV5-1 and J usage is TRBJ1-2, with 8 positions matching TRBD1. The CDR3 has 15 residues. Germline values: CDR1 SGHRS, CDR2 YFSETQ. V was clipped by 0 bases and J by 4 bases; unmatched bases: 5. The CDR3 DNA follows: TGCGCCAGCAGCTTGGCCTCGACAGGGGCCTATGGCTACACCTTC. Its protein is CASSLASTGAYGYTF. The full variable domain, its missing parts supplied by reference TRBV5-1 and TRBJ1-2, is KAGVTQTPRYLIKTRGQQVTLSCSPISGHRSVSWYQQTPGQGLQFLFEYFSETQRNKGNFPGRFSGRQFSNSRSEMNVSTLELGDSALYLCASSLASTGAYGYTFGSGTRLTVV.

This clone was detected only a few times. The same CDR3 also results from other DNA sequences found in this sample. V and J are TRBV5-1 and TRBJ2-7; unclear D gene. The germline gives CDR1 SGHRS, CDR2 YFSETQ. V gave up 2 bases and J gave up 2 bases, with 11 bases separating them. The CDR3 sequence is 14 residues long. CDR3 sequence reads: CASSFLGGTYEQYF. In DNA form, the CDR3 reads TGCGCCAGCAGCTTTTTGGGCGGTACCTACGAGCAGTACTTC.

The J gene is TRBJ1-5, the V gene TRBV7-8; D remains ambiguous. Germline assignment: CDR1 SGHVS and CDR2 FQNEAQ. Trimming stripped 5 bases from V and 4 bases from J, with 15 bases between. The CDR3 has 15 amino acids. CDR3 DNA sequence: TGTGCCAGCAGCCTCGGGAGGACGGCAAATCAGCCCCAGCATTTT. The encoded protein is CASSLGRTANQPQHF.

This chain links TRBV6-5 with TRBJ2-1; 7 bases agree with TRBD2. The V and J ends lost 6 bases and 2 bases, in that order; junction bases with no gene match: 7. The CDR3 totals 15 residues. Germline V gives CDR1 MNHEY, CDR2 SVGAGI. DNA for the CDR3: TGTGCCAGCAGCGGGACTACATTCACCTACAATGAGCAGTTCTTC. Protein: CASSGTTFTYNEQFF.

The chain is built from TRBV11-2 and TRBJ2-2; maybe TRBD2 (5 bases). V lost 5 bases to trimming and J lost 6 bases, with 13 bases between them. This CDR3 has 14 amino acids. Germline assignment: CDR1 SGHAT and CDR2 FQNNGV. CDR3 bases: TGTGCCAGCAGCCAGTTGAGGGATGCCGGGGAGCTGTTTTTT. It yields the protein CASSQLRDAGELFF.

The table lists this clone with a few counts. The rearrangement uses TRBV5-1 and TRBJ2-3, with D possibly being TRBD1 or TRBD2 (5 bases each). The CDR3 totals 13 residues. In germline, CDR1 is SGHRS, CDR2 YFSETQ. V lost 7 bases to trimming and J lost 1 base, with 10 bases between them. CDR3 in amino acids: CASYQGGTDTQYF. The CDR3 nucleotides are TGCGCCAGCTATCAGGGAGGCACAGATACGCAGTATTTT.

The V and J genes are TRBV6-5 and TRBJ2-7; a weak D match, TRBD1 (5 bases). There are 14 residues in the CDR3. V gave up 5 bases and J gave up 6 bases, with 17 bases separating them. Germline-derived CDR1 and CDR2 are MNHEY and SVGAGI. The CDR3, as DNA: TGTGCCAGCAGTCCCTTCACAGGAACGGGCGAGCAGTACTTC. It is translated as CASSPFTGTGEQYF.

The chain recombines TRBV6-5 with TRBJ2-7, with 9 bases fitting TRBD1. V was pared by 5 bases and J by 2 bases, with 4 bases of the junction left unmatched. The CDR3 extends over 14 amino acids. Germline V gene data show CDR1 as MNHEY and CDR2 as SVGAGI. CDR3 residues: CASSHGTGTYEQYF. The CDR3 DNA reads as TGTGCCAGCAGTCACGGGACAGGGACCTACGAGCAGTACTTC.

This chain links TRBV6-1 with TRBJ2-5, with D possibly matching TRBD1 (6 bases). Trimming took off 6 bases at V and 4 bases at J, with 15 bases between the two ends. The CDR3 is 14 residues long. CDR1 and CDR2 (germline): MNHNS, SASEGT. CDR3 sequence (DNA): TGTGCCAGCAGGGAACAGGGTAGGCGAGAGACCCAGTACTTC. Protein: CASREQGRRETQYF.

This clone was recorded a few times. Here the CDR3 DNA reads TGTGCCAGCAGCCAGGCGTCGGTTTACCTCAACTATGGCTACACCTTC. This sequence encodes CASSQASVYLNYGYTF. V usage is TRBV7-9 and J usage is TRBJ1-2; D gene ambiguous. The V gene lost 5 bases and the J gene lost 2 bases, with 18 bases spanning the gap. This CDR3 is built from 16 residues. In germline, CDR1 is SEHNR, CDR2 FQNEAQ (reference sequence). Using reference TRBV7-9 and TRBJ1-2 for the parts outside the CDR3, the full variable domain is DTGVSQNPRHKITKRGQNVTFRCDPISEHNRLYWYRQTLGQGPEFLTYFQNEAQLEKSRLLSDRFSAERPKGSFSTLEIQRTEQGDSAMYLCASSQASVYLNYGYTFGSGTRLTVV.

V is TRBV5-1 and J is TRBJ1-1; D is unclear. CDR1 and CDR2 (germline): SGHRS, YFSETQ. CDR3 length: 13 residues. Trimming stripped 4 bases from V and 0 bases from J, with 7 bases between. The chain's CDR3 is CASSQVMNTEAFF. DNA of the CDR3: TGCGCCAGCAGCCAGGTCATGAACACTGAAGCTTTCTTT.

The gene calls are TRBV11-2 and TRBJ1-2; no definite D call. Germline V CDR1 and CDR2: SGHAT, FQNNGV. V was shortened by 1 base and J by 2 bases, with 14 bases between the two germline ends. The CDR3 extends over 16 amino acids. As DNA, the CDR3 is TGTGCCAGCAGCTTAGCCTTAGCCGGACGGAACTATGGCTACACCTTC. Translation gives CASSLALAGRNYGYTF.

The chain links TRBV30 to TRBJ2-1; D ambiguous. The CDR3 covers 16 residues. Germline lookup yields CDR1 GTSNPN and CDR2 SVGIG (reference sequence). Deletions cut 2 bases from V and 0 bases from J, with 14 bases between. The CDR3 sequence: CAWSHQVGYSYNEQFF. In nucleotides, the CDR3 is TGTGCCTGGAGTCATCAGGTAGGTTACTCCTACAATGAGCAGTTCTTC.